A selection of T cell receptor beta chains follows, all from one sample in a study of blood T cells in healthy people across ages. TCRdb reprocessed the 5' RACE reads via MiXCR and lists one record per CDR3 protein. The sample lists about 600,000 distinct CDR3 sequences, around 48% occurring once. Sequenced material: blood. The origin of the receptors is an elderly man in good health. CDR3s include the opening cysteine and the closing phenylalanine or tryptophan. Each record gives: V gene, clone size, D gene, J gene, CDR3 protein, CDR3 DNA. D genes are given only for firm matches. Clone size is given for some rows only: seen once, a few or many times, or a class if the clone is expanded.

TRBV27	few	.	TRBJ2-1	CASSLSQFSYNEQFF	TGTGCCAGCAGTTTATCGCAGTTCTCCTACAATGAGCAGTTCTTC
TRBV5-1	.	.	TRBJ2-1	CASSQNPYPSYNEQFF	TGCGCCAGCAGCCAAAACCCTTATCCATCCTACAATGAGCAGTTCTTC
TRBV5-5	.	TRBD1	TRBJ1-4	CASSLGDRGNEKLFF	TGTGCCAGCAGCCTAGGGGACAGGGGAAATGAAAAACTGTTTTTT
TRBV9	.	.	TRBJ1-2	CASSVGAAGIYGYTF	TGTGCCAGCAGCGTAGGTGCGGCAGGAATCTATGGCTACACCTTC
TRBV9	.	.	TRBJ1-2	CASSARTFDGYTF	TGTGCCAGCAGCGCACGTACCTTCGATGGCTACACCTTC
TRBV6-5	many	.	TRBJ2-3	CASSYGGSVSTQYF	TGTGCCAGCAGTTACGGGGGCTCTGTAAGTACGCAGTATTTT
TRBV20-1	.	TRBD2	TRBJ2-3	CSADPSGRVSDTQYF	TGCAGTGCGGACCCGAGCGGGAGGGTCTCAGATACGCAGTATTTT
TRBV27	once	TRBD2	TRBJ2-7	CASSGAGGSYEQYF	TGTGCCAGCAGTGGAGCGGGGGGAAGCTACGAGCAGTACTTC
TRBV7-3	few	TRBD2	TRBJ2-1	CASSQGLAGRNEQFF	TGTGCCAGCAGCCAGGGACTAGCGGGACGCAATGAGCAGTTCTTC
TRBV27	.	.	TRBJ1-1	CASRRGDTEAFF	TGTGCCAGCAGGCGTGGCGACACTGAAGCTTTCTTT
TRBV20-1	.	TRBD2	TRBJ2-3	CSARDESGGPPDTQYF	TGCAGTGCTAGAGATGAGAGCGGGGGGCCCCCAGATACGCAGTATTTT
TRBV4-3	.	TRBD1	TRBJ2-3	CASSSGTASSTDTQYF	TGCGCCAGCAGCTCCGGGACAGCATCTAGCACAGATACGCAGTATTTT
TRBV11-1	.	TRBD2	TRBJ2-3	CASSLWANSGGTDTQYF	TGTGCCAGCAGCTTATGGGCTAATAGCGGGGGAACAGATACGCAGTATTTT
TRBV27	.	.	TRBJ2-7	CASTGTGSEAGGGRSYEQYF	TGTGCCAGCACGGGGACAGGGTCAGAAGCGGGGGGGGGCAGATCCTACGAGCAGTACTTC
TRBV3-1	.	TRBD2	TRBJ2-1	CASSHAGLAGDLSEQFF	TGTGCCAGCAGCCACGCCGGACTAGCGGGAGATCTTAGTGAGCAGTTCTTC
TRBV6-6	many	TRBD1	TRBJ2-5	CASSDREQETQYF	TGTGCCAGCTCGGACAGGGAACAAGAGACCCAGTACTTC
TRBV7-9	few	.	TRBJ1-2	CASSLEASPAHGYTF	TGTGCCAGCAGCTTAGAGGCCTCCCCAGCCCATGGCTACACCTTC
TRBV3-1	few	.	TRBJ2-1	CASSQGGNSYNEQFF	TGTGCCAGCAGCCAAGGGGGTAACTCCTACAATGAGCAGTTCTTC
TRBV5-1	.	TRBD2	TRBJ2-3	CASKLSGATDTQYF	TGCGCCAGCAAACTCAGCGGGGCCACAGATACGCAGTATTTT
TRBV29-1	.	.	TRBJ1-2	CSADDRDFTF	TGCAGCGCCGACGACCGAGATTTCACCTTC
TRBV7-2	.	.	TRBJ1-2	CASSPDSTVNYGYTF	TGTGCCAGCAGCCCGGATTCGACTGTCAACTATGGCTACACCTTC
TRBV12-3/TRBV12-4	.	TRBD1	TRBJ2-1	CASSTGTGNNEQFF	TGTGCCAGCAGTACCGGGACAGGGAACAATGAGCAGTTCTTC
TRBV7-6	.	.	TRBJ2-7	CASSPRPEGSYEQYF	TGTGCCAGCAGCCCCCGACCCGAGGGGTCCTACGAGCAGTACTTC
TRBV29-1	.	TRBD1	TRBJ1-1	CSVEGTGNTHTEAFF	TGCAGCGTTGAAGGGACAGGCAACACCCACACTGAAGCTTTCTTT
TRBV7-2	.	.	TRBJ2-7	CASSPPGRSLSYEQYF	TGTGCCAGCAGCCCCCCGGGACGCAGTCTCTCCTACGAGCAGTACTTC
TRBV9	few	.	TRBJ2-5	CASSATGTNQETQYF	TGTGCCAGCAGCGCCACCGGGACAAATCAAGAGACCCAGTACTTC
TRBV28	.	TRBD2	TRBJ2-1	CASTPGLTYNEQFF	TGTGCCAGCACTCCGGGACTAACATACAATGAGCAGTTCTTC
TRBV21-1	.	.	TRBJ2-1	CASSPLGERRNEQFF	TGTGCCAGCAGCCCCCTTGGCGAGCGGCGCAATGAGCAGTTCTTC
TRBV6-2/TRBV6-3	.	TRBD1	TRBJ1-2	CASRHSAGGYGYTF	TGTGCCAGCAGACACTCGGCAGGGGGCTATGGCTACACCTTC
TRBV6-6	many	.	TRBJ2-1	CASSYSSDEQFF	TGTGCCAGCAGTTACTCTAGCGATGAGCAGTTCTTC
TRBV28	once	TRBD1	TRBJ2-1	CASSSGQGDDEQFF	TGTGCCAGCAGTTCGGGACAGGGGGACGATGAGCAGTTCTTC
TRBV20-1	.	.	TRBJ1-4	CSANRSPNEKLFF	TGCAGTGCGAACAGGAGCCCTAATGAAAAACTGTTTTTT
TRBV6-1	.	TRBD1	TRBJ2-7	CASSQPFSRTGGTYNEQYF	TGTGCCAGCAGTCAACCTTTTTCACGGACAGGGGGAACATACAATGAGCAGTACTTC
TRBV29-1	.	TRBD2	TRBJ2-5	CSVAEGGLASKRPQYF	TGCAGCGTTGCGGAGGGGGGACTAGCGAGTAAAAGGCCCCAGTACTTC
TRBV12-3/TRBV12-4	.	TRBD2	TRBJ2-1	CASNRAGNEQFF	TGTGCCAGCAACCGAGCGGGGAATGAGCAGTTCTTC
TRBV7-9	.	TRBD1	TRBJ2-7	CASSSAGTGSSYEQYF	TGTGCCAGCAGCAGCGCCGGGACAGGGAGCTCCTACGAGCAGTACTTC
TRBV29-1	.	TRBD1	TRBJ2-4	CSVRRDSDIQYF	TGCAGCGTACGCCGGGACAGTGACATTCAGTACTTC
TRBV20-1	few	.	TRBJ2-1	CSARPAGLSYNEQFF	TGCAGTGCTAGACCCGCGGGCCTCTCCTACAATGAGCAGTTCTTC
TRBV7-9	.	TRBD1	TRBJ2-6	CTSSLDQGAVGASVLTF	TGTACCAGCAGCTTAGACCAGGGGGCGGTCGGGGCCAGCGTCCTGACTTTC
TRBV6-5	few	.	TRBJ1-4	CASSYGDGSDEKLFF	TGTGCCAGCAGTTACGGGGACGGGAGCGATGAAAAACTGTTTTTT
TRBV9	few	.	TRBJ2-7	CASSVGQTTYEQYF	TGTGCCAGCAGCGTAGGGCAGACCACCTACGAGCAGTACTTC
TRBV12-3/TRBV12-4	.	TRBD2	TRBJ2-3	CASSGGVKTDTQYF	TGTGCCAGTAGCGGGGGGGTGAAAACAGATACGCAATATTTC
TRBV5-1	.	TRBD2	TRBJ2-7	CASSGGGSYERYF	TGCGCCAGCAGCGGCGGGGGATCCTACGAGCGGTACTTC
TRBV3-1	.	.	TRBJ1-2	CASSQDSANYSHTF	TGTGCCAGCAGCCAGGACAGTGCTAACTATAGCCACACCTTC
TRBV29-1	few	.	TRBJ2-3	CSAGGPSTDTQYF	TGCAGCGCGGGGGGCCCGAGCACAGATACGCAGTATTTT
TRBV20-1	.	.	TRBJ2-7	CSATKHDSSYEQYF	TGCAGTGCTACCAAACACGATAGCTCCTACGAGCAGTACTTC